The next 32 T cell receptor beta chains were all read from a single sample in a study of T cells after yellow fever vaccination. TCRdb re-called the 5' RACE reads with MiXCR, one entry per CDR3 protein. The data show hundreds of thousands of distinct CDR3 sequences, roughly 9.4% seen once. Sequenced material: PBMCs, taken on the day of the first yellow fever vaccination. All receptors derive from a man between 18 and 35 years old who received the YFV17D yellow fever vaccine.

This clonotype came up a few times. This chain joins TRBV20-1 and TRBJ1-5; the D gene is possibly TRBD1 (5 bases). V was cut by 5 bases and J by 2 bases, with 13 bases left in between. The CDR3 runs to 14 residues. Germline V gene sequence: CDR1 DFQATT, CDR2 SNEGSKA (reference sequence). The DNA for the CDR3 is TGCAGTGCTGGAGGGACCTCAGGCAATCAGCCCCAGCATTTT. Translating it yields CSAGGTSGNQPQHF.

This clonotype occurred a few times. This sequence joins TRBV6-5 and TRBJ1-1; D may be TRBD1 (5 bases). V lost 4 bases to trimming and J lost 6 bases, with 15 bases between them. The CDR3 is made up of 14 amino acids. Per germline, CDR1 MNHEY and CDR2 SVGAGI. CDR3 loop: CASSSGVLGPEAFF. Here the CDR3 DNA reads TGTGCCAGCAGTTCCGGGGTTCTGGGACCTGAAGCTTTCTTT.

The sample holds many counts of this clonotype. Here the CDR3 reads CASSIQPGQGHYGYTF. The CDR3 region has the DNA TGTGCCAGCAGCATACAACCAGGGCAGGGCCACTATGGCTACACCTTC. V and J are TRBV7-2 and TRBJ1-2, with D possibly TRBD1 on 5 matching bases. V lost 5 bases and J lost 3, with 19 bases in between. The CDR3 is made up of 16 amino acids. CDR1 is SGHTA and CDR2 is FQGNSA in the germline V gene.

This clonotype was detected many times. The chain combines TRBV29-1 with TRBJ1-2; a weak D match, TRBD1 (5 bases). The length of the CDR3 is 13 residues. V lost 3 bases to trimming and J lost 4 bases, with 12 bases between them. Per the germline V gene, CDR1 is SQVTM and CDR2 is ANQGSEA. CDR3 sequence: CSVDETVSYGYTF. Written as DNA, the CDR3 is TGCAGCGTTGACGAGACAGTAAGCTATGGCTACACCTTC.

This clonotype has just a few counts. The J gene is TRBJ1-2, the V gene TRBV7-2, with 9 positions matching TRBD1. Germline loops: CDR1 SGHTA, CDR2 FQGNSA. CDR3 size: 15 residues. Trimming at V came to 3 bases and at J to 6 bases, leaving 8 bases not matched to a gene. CDR3 nucleotides: TGTGCCAGCAGCTTCCCACAGGGGGCGCGACATGGCTACACCTTC. Protein product: CASSFPQGARHGYTF.

The chain couples TRBV14 to TRBJ2-3; D may be TRBD2 (6 bases). Trimming took off 6 bases at V and 6 bases at J, with 16 bases between the two ends. The CDR3 contains 14 residues. Germline V gives CDR1 SGHDN, CDR2 FVKESK. The CDR3 is CASSRGLPRDTQYF. In DNA, the CDR3 is TGTGCCAGCAGTCGAGGACTACCTCGGGATACGCAGTATTTT.

This clonotype appeared a few times. This chain joins TRBV11-2 and TRBJ2-5, with 7 bases matching TRBD2. Germline-derived CDR1 and CDR2 are SGHAT and FQNNGV. The J segment lost 3 bases and the V segment lost 4 bases, leaving 17 bases of the junction unmatched. This CDR3 is 18 amino acids long. CDR3 in DNA: TGTGCCAGCAGCTCCTTCCCGATTCCGCTAGCGGAGAAAGAGACCCAGTACTTC. It yields the protein CASSSFPIPLAEKETQYF.

Many counts were recorded for this clonotype. This sequence joins TRBV5-1 and TRBJ2-1; tentative D call: TRBD1 (5 bases). V was clipped by 0 bases and J by 9 bases, with 16 bases between them. Germline V gene data show CDR1 as SGHRS and CDR2 as YFSETQ. The CDR3 has 15 amino acids. The CDR3 loop is CASSLGAGIKGEQFF. CDR3 DNA sequence: TGCGCCAGCAGCTTGGGGGCAGGGATTAAGGGTGAGCAGTTCTTC.

This clonotype has just a few counts. The chain has TRBV4-1 and TRBJ1-6; D is possibly TRBD1 (6 bases). The V end lost 3 bases, the J end lost 7 bases, and 16 bases lay between the germline ends. Germline loops: CDR1 MGHRA, CDR2 YSYEKL. The CDR3 extends over 16 amino acids. CDR3 residues: CASSQQMTGDNSPLHF. CDR3 nucleotide sequence: TGCGCCAGCAGCCAGCAAATGACAGGAGACAATTCACCCCTCCACTTT.

The sample holds many counts of this clonotype. This chain links TRBV5-4 with TRBJ2-3, with D tentatively TRBD1 or TRBD2 (5 bases each). In germline, CDR1 is SGHNT, CDR2 YYREEE (reference sequence). This CDR3 is 13 amino acids long. The V end lost 6 bases, the J end lost 2 bases, and 10 bases lay between the germline ends. DNA of the CDR3: TGTGCCAGCACCCCGGGGCCCACAGATACGCAGTATTTT. Amino acids: CASTPGPTDTQYF.

This clonotype was counted only a few times. The chain recombines TRBV7-3 with TRBJ2-3; 8 nucleotides match TRBD2. V was clipped by 2 bases and J by 1 base; unmatched bases: 2. The CDR3 totals 15 residues. CDR1 is SGHTA and CDR2 is FQGTGA in the germline V gene. CDR3 nucleotide sequence: TGTGCCAGCAGCTTAGGGCGGGAGGGCACAGATACGCAGTATTTT. Translating gives CASSLGREGTDTQYF.

J is TRBJ1-1 and V is TRBV30; no reliable D call. V was trimmed by 1 base and J by 3 bases, leaving 6 bases between them. CDR1 and CDR2 (germline): GTSNPN, SVGIG (reference sequence). This CDR3 is 12 amino acids long. The CDR3 loop reads CAWSGGHTEAFF. CDR3 bases: TGTGCCTGGAGTGGGGGTCACACTGAAGCTTTCTTT.

This clonotype was picked up many times. The chain recombines TRBV5-1 with TRBJ2-1; D possibly matches TRBD1 or TRBD2 (6 bases each). The CDR3 has 13 residues. V dropped 0 bases and J dropped 6 bases, with 7 bases sitting between them. The germline CDR1 and CDR2 sequences are SGHRS and YFSETQ. For the CDR3, the DNA is TGCGCCAGCAGCTTGGGGGGGGCCAATGAGCAGTTCTTC. It specifies CASSLGGANEQFF. Supplemented by reference TRBV5-1 and TRBJ2-1, the full variable domain reads KAGVTQTPRYLIKTRGQQVTLSCSPISGHRSVSWYQQTPGQGLQFLFEYFSETQRNKGNFPGRFSGRQFSNSRSEMNVSTLELGDSALYLCASSLGGANEQFFGPGTRLTVL.

This clonotype was detected a few times. The rearrangement links TRBV29-1 to TRBJ1-2; 10 bases agree with TRBD1. The V segment lost 5 bases and the J segment 7 bases; nucleotides outside the gene matches: 10. CDR3 size: 14 residues. Per germline, CDR1 SQVTM and CDR2 ANQGSEA. The CDR3 DNA reads as TGCAGCGTTTCCTCTGGACAGGGGGAAGGTGGCTACACCTTC. It specifies CSVSSGQGEGGYTF.

This clonotype was picked up a small number of times. The rearrangement links TRBV20-1 to TRBJ1-6; D not certain. Germline V CDR1 and CDR2: DFQATT, SNEGSKA (reference sequence). V was pared by 3 bases and J by 4 bases, with 13 bases between. The CDR3 contains 15 residues. CDR3 bases: TGCAGTGCTAGGCCATCCGGACCTTATAATTCACCCCTCCACTTT. This encodes CSARPSGPYNSPLHF.

This clonotype was seen at least ten times. V and J are TRBV5-1 and TRBJ2-4, with 7 nucleotides matching TRBD1. The CDR3 runs 15 residues. Germline-derived CDR1 and CDR2 are SGHRS and YFSETQ. With V trimmed by 2 bases and J by 8 bases, 10 bases remained unmatched. The CDR3 is CASSFTLRGMDIQYF. CDR3 coding DNA: TGCGCCAGCAGCTTTACACTCAGGGGGATGGACATTCAGTACTTC.

The gene calls are TRBV5-1 and TRBJ2-3; 13 bases are shared with TRBD2. V shed 3 bases and J 5 bases; nucleotides not matched to a gene: 6. The CDR3 is 16 amino acids. In germline, CDR1 is SGHRS, CDR2 YFSETQ. CDR3 nucleotide sequence: TGCGCCAGCAGCTGGACTAGCGGGGGCCAGGGAGATACGCAGTATTTT. Amino acids: CASSWTSGGQGDTQYF. The complete variable domain, with remaining parts taken from reference TRBV5-1 and TRBJ2-3, reads KAGVTQTPRYLIKTRGQQVTLSCSPISGHRSVSWYQQTPGQGLQFLFEYFSETQRNKGNFPGRFSGRQFSNSRSEMNVSTLELGDSALYLCASSWTSGGQGDTQYFGPGTRLTVL.

This clonotype showed up just a few times. The chain couples TRBV20-1 to TRBJ1-2, with D tentatively TRBD1 (6 bases). The V gene lost 6 bases and the J gene lost 4 bases, with 12 bases spanning the gap. CDR3 length equals 12 residues. Looked up from germline, CDR1 is DFQATT and CDR2 is SNEGSKA (reference sequence). In nucleotides, the CDR3 is TGCAGTGCAAGGGGGATGGCCTATGGCTACACCTTC. It encodes CSARGMAYGYTF.

There are many counts of this clonotype. The rearrangement joins TRBV9 to TRBJ2-1; 7 bases fit TRBD1. The CDR3 sequence is 14 residues long. The V gene's germline CDR1 is SGDLS and CDR2 YYNGEE. V gave up 3 bases and J gave up 2 bases; unmatched junction bases: 2. The chain's CDR3 is CASSDRGPYNEQFF. DNA for the CDR3: TGTGCCAGCAGCGACAGGGGACCCTACAATGAGCAGTTCTTC.

The rearrangement joins TRBV7-2 to TRBJ1-2; TRBD1 might be the D (5 bases). Germline lookup yields CDR1 SGHTA and CDR2 FQGNSA. Trimming cost V 2 bases and J 8 bases, with 9 bases left between them. The CDR3 sequence is 12 residues long. CDR3 sequence (DNA): TGTGCCAGCAGCTTAAAGGGGCGAGGCTACACCTTC. It specifies CASSLKGRGYTF.

A single count supports this clonotype. V and J are TRBV11-2 and TRBJ2-5, with D possibly matching TRBD1 (5 bases). The CDR3 contains 14 residues. Trimming removed 5 bases at V and 5 bases at J, with 15 bases between. The germline CDR1 and CDR2 sequences are SGHAT and FQNNGV. The CDR3 protein is CASSPTYKGETQYF. The CDR3 region has the DNA TGTGCCAGCAGCCCAACATATAAGGGGGAGACCCAGTACTTC. The full variable domain, with the rest looked up from reference TRBV11-2 and TRBJ2-5, is EAGVAQSPRYKIIEKRQSVAFWCNPISGHATLYWYQQILGQGPKLLIQFQNNGVVDDSQLPKDRFSAERLKGVDSTLKIQPAKLEDSAVYLCASSPTYKGETQYFGPGTRLLVL.

This chain uses TRBV5-5 with TRBJ1-1; D is possibly TRBD1 (6 bases). Germline loops: CDR1 SGHKS, CDR2 YYEKEE (reference sequence). V gave up 0 bases and J gave up 1 base, with 10 bases separating them. There are 15 residues in the CDR3. CDR3 nucleotides: TGTGCCAGCAGCTTGGACGGACAGCGGAACACTGAAGCTTTCTTT. It specifies CASSLDGQRNTEAFF.

This clonotype was seen only a few times. This rearrangement joins TRBV25-1 to TRBJ1-3; D unclear. Germline V gives CDR1 MGHDK, CDR2 SYGVNS. The CDR3 loop spans 16 amino acids. The V gene lost 3 bases and the J gene lost 0 bases, with 12 bases spanning the gap. The CDR3: CASSDARRSSGNTIYF. The DNA for the CDR3 is TGTGCCAGCAGTGATGCCCGAAGATCCTCTGGAAACACCATATATTTT.

The sample holds a few counts of this clonotype. V usage is TRBV5-6 and J usage is TRBJ1-6; weak D call: TRBD1 (5 bases). The CDR3 is 14 residues long. Trimming removed 1 base at V and 8 bases at J, with 10 bases between. From germline, CDR1 is SGHDT and CDR2 YYEEEE. CDR3 region: CASSLRQSYSPLHF. The DNA for the CDR3 is TGTGCCAGCAGCTTGAGACAGTCCTATTCACCCCTCCACTTT. The full variable domain, in which reference TRBV5-6 and TRBJ1-6 provide the parts outside the CDR3, is DAGVTQSPTHLIKTRGQQVTLRCSPKSGHDTVSWYQQALGQGPQFIFQYYEEEERQRGNFPDRFSGHQFPNYSSELNVNALLLGDSALYLCASSLRQSYSPLHFGNGTRLTVT.

This clonotype was seen a handful of times. This sequence joins TRBV6-5 and TRBJ1-1; no clear D gene. Germline CDR1 and CDR2: MNHEY and SVGAGI. CDR3 length: 17 residues. Trimming cost V 0 bases and J 0 bases, with 14 bases left between them. DNA for the CDR3: TGTGCCAGCAGTTACTCCAGCGGGAGGGCTTTGAACACTGAAGCTTTCTTT. Translating gives CASSYSSGRALNTEAFF.

V gene TRBV12-3 or TRBV12-4 combines with J gene TRBJ2-1; D is tentatively TRBD1 or TRBD2 (5 bases each). This CDR3 contains 16 residues. V shed 7 bases and J shed 2 bases, with 18 bases lying between them. The CDR3 loop is CASKSPPMGAYNEQFF. The CDR3 bases are TGTGCCAGCAAATCCCCGCCCATGGGGGCCTACAATGAGCAGTTCTTC.

This clonotype was picked up many times. A junction end diverges from the germline sequence, so it may reflect a read error. The chain uses TRBV7-9 and TRBJ1-1; 11 nucleotides line up with TRBD1. This CDR3 has 14 residues. Germline loops: CDR1 SEHNR, CDR2 FQNEAQ (reference sequence). The CDR3 protein is CASSLGQGDTEAFF. The CDR3 DNA reads TGCGCCAGCAGCTTGGGACAGGGGGACACTGAAGCTTTCTTT. The full variable domain, its missing parts supplied by reference TRBV7-9 and TRBJ1-1, is DTGVSQNPRHKITKRGQNVTFRCDPISEHNRLYWYRQTLGQGPEFLTYFQNEAQLEKSRLLSDRFSAERPKGSFSTLEIQRTEQGDSAMYLCASSLGQGDTEAFFGQGTRLTVV.

CDR3 protein: CASSLGTPGDIQYF. CDR3 nucleotides: TGTGCCAGCAGCCTAGGCACTCCAGGGGACATTCAGTACTTC. The chain has TRBV7-2 and TRBJ2-4; possible D gene TRBD1, 6 bases. CDR3 size: 14 residues. With 5 bases removed from V and 8 bases from J, the gap between germline ends came to 16 bases. Germline values: CDR1 SGHTA, CDR2 FQGNSA.

The chain carries TRBV5-4 and TRBJ1-5; tentative D call: TRBD1 (6 bases). This CDR3 has 13 amino acids. V lost 7 bases, J lost 11 bases, and 19 bases lay in between. Germline V CDR1 and CDR2: SGHNT, YYREEE (reference sequence). The CDR3 DNA is TGTGCCAGCTCCCGGGGGCAGGCCGGGACCCAGCATTTT. This codes for CASSRGQAGTQHF. Looking up the rest from reference TRBV5-4 and TRBJ1-5 gives the full variable domain: ETGVTQSPTHLIKTRGQQVTLRCSSQSGHNTVSWYQQALGQGPQFIFQYYREEENGRGNFPPRFSGLQFPNYSSELNVNALELDDSALYLCASSRGQAGTQHFGDGTRLSIL.

Many counts were recorded for this clonotype. This chain connects TRBV23-1 to TRBJ2-7; TRBD1 agrees at 10 bases. TRBV23-1 belongs to the ORF category, with a function that is uncertain. There are 15 residues in the CDR3. After removal of 6 bases from V and 3 bases from J, the junction contained 8 bases not matched to a gene. The CDR3 bases are TGCGCCAGCAGATGGGACAGGGGAGATAACTACGAGCAGTACTTC. Protein product: CASRWDRGDNYEQYF.

This clonotype came up many times. The CDR3 region has the DNA TGTGCCAGCAAGCGTCTCACAGATACGCAGTATTTT. It specifies CASKRLTDTQYF. The chain carries TRBV6-6 and TRBJ2-3, with no clear D. The CDR3 covers 12 residues. CDR1 MNHNY and CDR2 SVGAGI come from the germline V gene (reference sequence). The germline V and J ends were trimmed by 7 bases and 2 bases, with 7 bases remaining between them.

The chain recombines TRBV11-2 with TRBJ1-2; 7 bases match TRBD1. Germline V gives CDR1 SGHAT, CDR2 FQNNGV. This CDR3 spans 16 amino acids. J gave up 6 bases and V 5 bases, and 15 bases lay outside the gene matches. In DNA, the CDR3 is TGTGCCAGCAGCCCGAGGTCGAGGGGGCGGTCTGATGGCTACACCTTC. Its protein product is CASSPRSRGRSDGYTF.